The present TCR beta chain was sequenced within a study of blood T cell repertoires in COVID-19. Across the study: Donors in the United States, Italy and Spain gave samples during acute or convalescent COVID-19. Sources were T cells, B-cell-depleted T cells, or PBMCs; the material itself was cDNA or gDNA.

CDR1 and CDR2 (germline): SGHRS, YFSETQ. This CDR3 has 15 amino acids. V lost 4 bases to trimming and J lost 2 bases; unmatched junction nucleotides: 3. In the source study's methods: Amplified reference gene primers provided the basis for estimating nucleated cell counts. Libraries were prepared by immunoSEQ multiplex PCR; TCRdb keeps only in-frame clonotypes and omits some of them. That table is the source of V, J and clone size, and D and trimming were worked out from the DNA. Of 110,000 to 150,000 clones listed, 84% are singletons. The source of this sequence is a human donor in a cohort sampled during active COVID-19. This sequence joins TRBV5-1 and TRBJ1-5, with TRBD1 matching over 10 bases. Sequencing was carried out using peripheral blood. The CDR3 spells CASSAGQGGNQPQHF. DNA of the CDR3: TGCGCCAGCAGCGCAGGACAGGGGGGCAATCAGCCCCAGCATTTT.